One and the same sample provided the 3 T cell receptor beta chains below, sequenced in a study of T cells expressing NK-cell markers. TCRdb reprocessed the 5' RACE reads and reports one entry per CDR3 protein, with no DNA. Here the sample table reports 300,000 to 450,000 distinct CDR3 sequences. The sample comprised blood T cells: a sorted CD56 or NKG2C T cell subset, CD4+ or CD8+ T cells, or bulk PBMC T cells (not recorded which). The receptors here all came from a man between 18 and 69 years old in good health.

The CDR3 here is CASRSVKGLEAFF. The J gene is TRBJ1-1, the V gene TRBV2; there is no DNA to check the TCRdb D call of TRBD1. The CDR3 is 13 residues long. Germline V lookup: CDR1 SNHLY, CDR2 FYNNEI.

This chain uses TRBV24-1 with TRBJ1-5. Germline CDR1 is KGHDR and CDR2 is SFDVKD. The CDR3 is 14 residues long. The CDR3 protein is CATSGDDSNQPQHF.

This chain connects TRBV7-2 to TRBJ2-1; TCRdb calls TRBD1, which cannot be checked without DNA. The CDR3 has 14 residues. The germline V gene has CDR1 SGHTA and CDR2 FQGNSA. CDR3: CASSLRRAPSEQFF.